This T cell receptor beta chain is from a study of response to subunit inactivated influenza vaccine. Study-wide findings and caveats: Seasonal influenza vaccination, on each occasion, was suggested by the authors to recruit few new T cells.

As for this clonotype: Its antigen remains unidentified.

MiXCR, applied by TCRdb to the RT-PCR reads, yields one record per CDR3 protein. The sample comprises about 650,000 distinct CDR3 sequences, 12% to 15% of which are singletons, and approximately 7.6% rests with the top ten. Between the trimmed V and J ends, which lost 2 bases and 16 bases, there was a span of 24 bases. The CDR3 is 15 amino acids. Per the germline V gene, CDR1 is SNHLY and CDR2 is FYNNEI. This specimen was PBMCs from blood, taken 14 to 15 days before vaccination. This clonotype was sampled from a man in his forties or fifties who received an inactivated influenza vaccine. The J gene is TRBJ2-1, the V gene TRBV2; tentatively, D is TRBD2 (7 bases). In nucleotides, the CDR3 is TGTGCCAGCAGTGAATCGGGGGGCGCGGTCCGGCCTAGTTTCTTC. Protein product: CASSESGGAVRPSFF.